The present T cell receptor beta chain was sequenced within a study of blood T cell repertoires in COVID-19. About the study: The origin of the acute and convalescent COVID-19 samples was the United States, Italy and Spain. Sources were T cells, B-cell-depleted T cells, or PBMCs; the material itself was cDNA or gDNA.

The J segment lost 5 bases and the V segment lost 6 bases, leaving 5 bases of the junction unmatched. There are 13 residues in the CDR3. Germline CDR1 reads MNHEY; CDR2 reads SVGAGI. Per the original methods: Reference gene primer amplification gave estimated nucleated cell counts. Only in-frame clones appear in the TCRdb table, and some are missing; sequencing was by immunoSEQ multiplex PCR. V and J calls and clone size are given by that table; D and trimming were obtained from the DNA. This table holds 110,000 to 150,000 clones, roughly 90% found once. This receptor was taken from a man in his sixties or seventies with acute or convalescent COVID-19. What was sequenced was peripheral blood. This chain links TRBV6-5 with TRBJ1-2; 8 nucleotides align to TRBD1. CDR3 residues: CASSDWTGYGYTF. CDR3 bases: TGTGCCAGCAGCGACTGGACAGGGTATGGCTACACCTTC.